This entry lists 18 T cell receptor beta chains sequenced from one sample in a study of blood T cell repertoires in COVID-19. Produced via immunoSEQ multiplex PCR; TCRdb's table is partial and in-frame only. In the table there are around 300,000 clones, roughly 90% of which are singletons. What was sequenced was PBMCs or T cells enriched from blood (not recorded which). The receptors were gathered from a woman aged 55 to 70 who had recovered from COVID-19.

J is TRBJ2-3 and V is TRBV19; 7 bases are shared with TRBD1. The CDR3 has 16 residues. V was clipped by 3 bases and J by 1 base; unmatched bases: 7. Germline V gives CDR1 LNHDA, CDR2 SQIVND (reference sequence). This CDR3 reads CASSIDLQGGTDTQYF. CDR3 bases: TGTGCCAGTAGTATCGATCTCCAGGGGGGCACAGATACGCAGTATTTT.

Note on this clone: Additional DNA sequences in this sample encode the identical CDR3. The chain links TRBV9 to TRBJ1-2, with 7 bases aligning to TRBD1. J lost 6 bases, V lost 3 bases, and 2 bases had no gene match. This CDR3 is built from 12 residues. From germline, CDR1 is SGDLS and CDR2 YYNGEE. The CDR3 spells CASSGQGNGYTF. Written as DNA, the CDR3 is TGTGCCAGCAGCGGACAGGGAAATGGCTACACCTTC.

The CDR3 DNA is TGCGCCAGCAGCCAACTTGTTAGCGGTCTGGGAAACGACAATGAGCAGTTCTTC. It codes for CASSQLVSGLGNDNEQFF. The chain links TRBV4-1 to TRBJ2-1, with D possibly TRBD2 on 6 matching bases. Trimming pared 2 bases from V and 5 bases from J, leaving 22 bases between. The CDR3 spans 18 residues. Germline CDR1 is MGHRA and CDR2 is YSYEKL.

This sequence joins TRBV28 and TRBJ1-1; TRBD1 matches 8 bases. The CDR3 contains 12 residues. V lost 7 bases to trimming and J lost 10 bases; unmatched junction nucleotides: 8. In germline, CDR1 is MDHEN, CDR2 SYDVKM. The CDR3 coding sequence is TGTGCCAGCAAGACAGGGGCGGGATCAGCTTTCTTT. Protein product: CASKTGAGSAFF.

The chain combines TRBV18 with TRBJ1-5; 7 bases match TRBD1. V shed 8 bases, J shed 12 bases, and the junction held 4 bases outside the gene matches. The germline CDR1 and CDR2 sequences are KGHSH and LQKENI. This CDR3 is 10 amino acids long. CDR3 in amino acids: CASGTGVQHF. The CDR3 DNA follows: TGTGCCAGCGGTACAGGGGTCCAGCATTTT.

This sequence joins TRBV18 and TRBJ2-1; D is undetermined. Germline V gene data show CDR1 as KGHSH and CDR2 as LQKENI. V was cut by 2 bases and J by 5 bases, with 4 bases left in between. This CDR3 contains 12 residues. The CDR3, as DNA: TGTGCCAGCTCACCATATAACAATGAGCAGTTCTTC. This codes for CASSPYNNEQFF.

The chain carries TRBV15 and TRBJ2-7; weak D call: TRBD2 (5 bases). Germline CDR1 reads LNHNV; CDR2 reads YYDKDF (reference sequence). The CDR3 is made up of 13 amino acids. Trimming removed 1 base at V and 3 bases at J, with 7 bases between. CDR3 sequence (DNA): TGTGCCACCAGCAGAGTTGCGGGCTACGAGCAGTACTTC. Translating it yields CATSRVAGYEQYF.

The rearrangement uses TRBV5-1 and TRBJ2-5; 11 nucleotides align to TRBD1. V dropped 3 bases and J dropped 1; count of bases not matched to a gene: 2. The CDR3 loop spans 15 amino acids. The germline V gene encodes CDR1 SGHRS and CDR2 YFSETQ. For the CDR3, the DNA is TGCGCCAGCAGCTATGGGACAGGGGGCCAAGAGACCCAGTACTTC. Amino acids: CASSYGTGGQETQYF.

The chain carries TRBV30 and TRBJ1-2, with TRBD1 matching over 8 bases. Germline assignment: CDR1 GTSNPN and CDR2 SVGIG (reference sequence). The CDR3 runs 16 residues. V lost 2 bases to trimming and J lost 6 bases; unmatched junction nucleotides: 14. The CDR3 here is CAWSSDQRTGWHGYTF. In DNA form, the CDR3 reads TGTGCCTGGAGTTCGGATCAGCGGACAGGGTGGCATGGCTACACCTTC.

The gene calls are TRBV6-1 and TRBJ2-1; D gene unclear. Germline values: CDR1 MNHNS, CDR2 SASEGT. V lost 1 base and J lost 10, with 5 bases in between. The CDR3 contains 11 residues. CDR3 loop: CASSEVAEQFF. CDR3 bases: TGTGCCAGCAGTGAAGTCGCGGAGCAGTTCTTC.

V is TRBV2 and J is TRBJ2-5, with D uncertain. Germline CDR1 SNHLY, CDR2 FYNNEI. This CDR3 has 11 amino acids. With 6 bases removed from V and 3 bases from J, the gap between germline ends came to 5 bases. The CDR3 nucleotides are TGTGCCAGCAGCGAGAAAGAGACCCAGTACTTC. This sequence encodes CASSEKETQYF.

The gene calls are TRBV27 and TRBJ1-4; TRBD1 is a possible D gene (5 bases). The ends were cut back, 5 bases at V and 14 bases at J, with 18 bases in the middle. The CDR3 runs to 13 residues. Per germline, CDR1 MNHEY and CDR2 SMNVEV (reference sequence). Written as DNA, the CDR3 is TGTGCCAGCAGTCCTGTATCCCGGACAAAGCTGTTTTTT. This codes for CASSPVSRTKLFF. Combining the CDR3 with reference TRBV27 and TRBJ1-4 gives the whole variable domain EAQVTQNPRYLITVTGKKLTVTCSQNMNHEYMSWYRQDPGLGLRQIYYSMNVEVTDKGDVPEGYKVSRKEKRNFPLILESPSPNQTSLYFCASSPVSRTKLFFGSGTQLSVL.

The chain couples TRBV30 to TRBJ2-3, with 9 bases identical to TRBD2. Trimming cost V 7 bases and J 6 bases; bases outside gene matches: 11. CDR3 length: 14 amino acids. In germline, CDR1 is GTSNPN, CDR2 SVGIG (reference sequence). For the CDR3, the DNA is TGTGCCTCGGAGGGGACGCTAGCGGGGGATACGCAGTATTTT. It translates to CASEGTLAGDTQYF.

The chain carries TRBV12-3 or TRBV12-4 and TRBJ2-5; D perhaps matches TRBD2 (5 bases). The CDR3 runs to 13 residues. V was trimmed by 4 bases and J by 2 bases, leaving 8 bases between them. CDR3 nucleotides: TGTGCCAGCAGTTACCGGGGACAAGAGACCCAGTACTTC. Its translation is CASSYRGQETQYF.

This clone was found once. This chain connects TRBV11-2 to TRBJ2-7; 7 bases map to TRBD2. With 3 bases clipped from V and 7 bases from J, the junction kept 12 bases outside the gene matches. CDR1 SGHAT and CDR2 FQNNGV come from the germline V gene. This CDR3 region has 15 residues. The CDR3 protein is CASSFVLASGGEQYF. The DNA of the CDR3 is TGTGCCAGCAGCTTTGTTCTCGCTAGCGGAGGGGAGCAGTACTTC.

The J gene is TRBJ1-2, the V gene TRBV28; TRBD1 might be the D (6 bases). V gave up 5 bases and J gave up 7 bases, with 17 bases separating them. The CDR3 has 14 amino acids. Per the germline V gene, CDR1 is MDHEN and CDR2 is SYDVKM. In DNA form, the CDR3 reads TGTGCCAGCAGTCGCACAGGGAGGGAGGGTGGCTACACCTTC. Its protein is CASSRTGREGGYTF.

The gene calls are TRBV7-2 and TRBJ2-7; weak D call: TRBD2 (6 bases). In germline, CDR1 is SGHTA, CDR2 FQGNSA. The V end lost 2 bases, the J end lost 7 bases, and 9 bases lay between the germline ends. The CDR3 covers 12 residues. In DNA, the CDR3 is TGTGCCAGCAGCTTACGGGGGATGGAGCAGTACTTC. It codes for CASSLRGMEQYF.

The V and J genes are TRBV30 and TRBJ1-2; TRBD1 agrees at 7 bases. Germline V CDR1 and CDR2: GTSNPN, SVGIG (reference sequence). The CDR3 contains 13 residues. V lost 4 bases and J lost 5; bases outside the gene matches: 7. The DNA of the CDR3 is TGTGCCTGGACAACAGGGGAGACTTATGGCTACACCTTC. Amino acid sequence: CAWTTGETYGYTF.